One and the same sample provided the 6 T cell receptor beta chains below, sequenced in a study of control samples from healthy donors and cancer patients. Measured with immunoSEQ multiplex PCR; TCRdb has only the in-frame clones, and not every one. The table records some 100,000 clones, roughly 90% of them present only once. Sequenced input: blood. These receptors were collected from a human donor in good health. The donor label of this sample is uncertain.

The J gene is TRBJ1-3, the V gene TRBV2; possibly TRBD1 for D (6 bases). V shed 4 bases and J shed 11 bases, with 12 bases lying between them. The germline V gene encodes CDR1 SNHLY and CDR2 FYNNEI. The CDR3 extends over 12 amino acids. CDR3 protein: CASSGAGEAIYF. The CDR3 coding sequence is TGTGCCAGCAGTGGTGCAGGGGAGGCCATATATTTT.

This chain joins TRBV10-3 and TRBJ1-2; 7 nucleotides match TRBD1. The CDR3 extends over 16 amino acids. J gave up 0 bases and V 4 bases, and 8 bases lay outside the gene matches. Germline V CDR1 and CDR2: ENHRY, SYGVKD. The CDR3 nucleotides read TGTGCCATCAGTGGCTCCGGGACAGCCACTAACTATGGCTACACCTTC. This gives the protein CAISGSGTATNYGYTF.

This sequence joins TRBV7-8 and TRBJ1-5, with D maybe TRBD1 (5 bases). The CDR3 totals 15 residues. Germline lookup yields CDR1 SGHVS and CDR2 FQNEAQ. The V and J ends lost 5 bases and 3 bases respectively, with 14 bases between them. CDR3 sequence: CASSKDTANNQPQHF. CDR3 nucleotides: TGTGCCAGCAGCAAGGACACGGCTAACAATCAGCCCCAGCATTTT.

The chain combines TRBV12-5 with TRBJ2-3; unclear D gene. The CDR3 is 12 amino acids. Trimming took 2 bases from V and 5 from J, leaving 5 bases between them. The V gene's germline CDR1 is LGHNT and CDR2 FRNRAP. CDR3 sequence reads: CASGLSGDTQYF. CDR3 bases: TGTGCTAGTGGTTTGAGTGGAGATACGCAGTATTTT.

With respect to this clone: Within the sample, other DNA sequences also encode this same CDR3. V is TRBV5-1 and J is TRBJ2-1; D is possibly TRBD1 or TRBD2 (5 bases each). The CDR3 totals 15 residues. CDR1 is SGHRS, CDR2 YFSETQ, per germline. V gave up 0 bases and J gave up 1 base, with 8 bases separating them. CDR3 nucleotide sequence: TGCGCCAGCAGCTTGGCCGGGGCTTCCTACAATGAGCAGTTCTTC. Its translation: CASSLAGASYNEQFF.

This chain links TRBV15 with TRBJ1-2; D not resolved. The length of the CDR3 is 13 residues. Germline-derived CDR1 and CDR2 are LNHNV and YYDKDF (reference sequence). The ends were cut back, 5 bases at V and 5 bases at J, with 12 bases in the middle. CDR3 protein: CATSQDLKYGYTF. Written as DNA, the CDR3 is TGTGCCACCAGCCAGGATTTGAAGTATGGCTACACCTTC.